The 6 T cell receptor beta chains given below trace back to one sample, sequenced in a study of blood T cells in healthy people across ages. Primed by a sample-barcoded 5' primer and a J-beta primer mix, a second PCR proceeded for about 7 to 11 cycles. TCRdb ran MiXCR on the 5' RACE reads and lists one entry per CDR3 protein. This sample has more than 1,000,000 distinct CDR3 sequences, with approximately 26% found just once. This sample was also put to use in a study of T cells of mothers and their children.

Specimen: blood. The receptor source for this set is a girl aged 2 to 9 in good health.

This clonotype was counted a single time. The chain combines TRBV20-1 with TRBJ2-1; D gene uncertain. Trimming stripped 3 bases from V and 0 bases from J, with 12 bases between. This CDR3 spans 15 amino acids. In germline, CDR1 is DFQATT, CDR2 SNEGSKA (reference sequence). CDR3 DNA: TGCAGTGCTAGTGCGCTTCAGAGCTCCTACAATGAGCAGTTCTTC. Translating it yields CSASALQSSYNEQFF.

The V call is TRBV3-1, the J call TRBJ2-7; D is undetermined. V shed 3 bases and J shed 1 base, with 7 bases lying between them. There are 13 residues in the CDR3. Germline CDR1 and CDR2: LGHDT and YNNKEL (reference sequence). The CDR3 spells CASSHRRSYEQYF. CDR3 in DNA: TGTGCCAGCAGCCATCGCCGGTCCTACGAGCAGTACTTC.

This clonotype was recorded a few times. The chain carries TRBV29-1 and TRBJ2-5; D uncertain. The J call may be in error: the DNA end matches TRBJ2-7 better. CDR1 and CDR2 (germline): SQVTM, ANQGSEA. This CDR3 is 12 amino acids long. The CDR3 is CSVPDQSYEQYF. CDR3 nucleotides: TGCAGCGTTCCAGACCAGAGCTACGAGCAGTACTTC.

V and J are TRBV24-1 and TRBJ2-7; the D gene is possibly TRBD2 (5 bases). The CDR3 is made up of 15 amino acids. Per germline, CDR1 KGHDR and CDR2 SFDVKD. V lost 2 bases and J lost 1, with 11 bases in between. CDR3 region: CATSDWVGNSYEQYF. CDR3 nucleotides: TGTGCCACCAGTGATTGGGTCGGGAATTCCTACGAGCAGTACTTC.

This clonotype was seen more than once but under ten times. The J gene is TRBJ2-2, the V gene TRBV7-2; D may be TRBD1 or TRBD2 (5 bases each). With 5 bases removed from V and 4 bases from J, the gap between germline ends came to 11 bases. CDR1 and CDR2 (germline): SGHTA, FQGNSA. This CDR3 is built from 14 residues. The CDR3 sequence: CASSAAGGTGELFF. DNA of the CDR3: TGTGCCAGCAGCGCGGCTGGGGGCACCGGGGAGCTGTTTTTT.

The CDR3 loop reads CSVEDGLADTQYF. The CDR3 nucleotides are TGCAGCGTTGAAGATGGGCTCGCGGATACGCAGTATTTT. The J gene is TRBJ2-3, the V gene TRBV29-1; the D is unclear. The germline V and J ends were trimmed by 0 bases and 6 bases, with 10 bases remaining between them. Germline CDR1 is SQVTM and CDR2 is ANQGSEA. The CDR3 loop spans 13 amino acids.